This is a list of T cell receptor beta chains from one sample in a study of CXCR3-negative and CXCR3-positive naive CD8 T cells. TCRdb reanalyzed the 5' RACE reads, giving one entry per CDR3 protein sequence and no DNA. The ten top clones account for approximately 0.5%, within a sample of about 120,000 distinct CDR3 sequences. The sample consisted of naive CXCR3- CD8+ T cells from blood. All receptors derive from a human donor in good health. Some clones in this sample may be carry-over from other donors' samples. Both conserved end residues are part of each CDR3. Each record gives: J gene, V gene, CDR3 protein.

TRBJ2-7,TRBV2,CASSVLAGEPYEQYF
TRBJ2-1,TRBV7-7,CASSASGTSGREQFF
TRBJ2-7,TRBV7-8,CASSSSSYEQYF
TRBJ2-7,TRBV29-1,CSVEGQGWEQYF
TRBJ2-7,TRBV10-3,CAISDTYEQYF
TRBJ2-1,TRBV7-9,CASSHFRGTSGGRSFF
TRBJ2-3,TRBV6-2/TRBV6-3,CASSAPAWEGTDTQYF
TRBJ2-7,TRBV12-3/TRBV12-4,CASSFGLGLVYEQYF
TRBJ2-7,TRBV7-9,CASSYGLAGGAYEQYF
TRBJ2-7,TRBV29-1,CSVGWLLPPYEQYF
TRBJ2-1,TRBV9,CASSVYGNEQFF
TRBJ2-7,TRBV14,CASSQGQGLFYEQYF
TRBJ2-5,TRBV11-2,CDSSLWRQETQYF
TRBJ2-1,TRBV5-1,CASSLEGTGGDWGKQFF
TRBJ1-1,TRBV5-5,CASSLVSGYSNTEAFF
TRBJ2-5,TRBV6-5,CASVSLEETQYF
TRBJ2-7,TRBV9,CASSVATGDTYEQYF
TRBJ2-1,TRBV27,CASSLGVNEQFF
TRBJ2-4,TRBV13,CASSISGGDRANIQYF
TRBJ2-2,TRBV29-1,CSVHVPTGELFF
TRBJ2-5,TRBV18,CASSPRLAGVGETQYF
TRBJ2-1,TRBV6-1,CASRGPTGEQFF
TRBJ2-7,TRBV7-9,CASRPQGDDEQYF
TRBJ2-7,TRBV5-6,CASSWGGQNEQYF
TRBJ2-7,TRBV9,CASSPLTTAYEQYF
TRBJ1-2,TRBV12-3/TRBV12-4,CASSLTVSQEGGYTF
TRBJ2-7,TRBV3-1,CASTSTRKSYEQYF
TRBJ2-7,TRBV6-6,CASREWTSGVYEQYF
TRBJ1-2,TRBV6-5,CASSYSGDSQPFNYGYTF
TRBJ2-1,TRBV28,CASSFSRNEQFF
TRBJ2-3,TRBV18,CASSLGQASTDTQYF
TRBJ2-1,TRBV7-9,CASSDGGGSYNEQFF
TRBJ1-5,TRBV7-9,CASSFPGPNQPQHF
TRBJ2-7,TRBV19,CASSYLAGEDYEQYF
TRBJ1-1,TRBV7-6,CASSLYVGSRNTEAFF
TRBJ2-3,TRBV4-1,CASSQFGGAGGTDTQYF
TRBJ1-1,TRBV7-9,CASSRETAEAFF
TRBJ1-2,TRBV25-1,CASSESQGYTF
TRBJ1-5,TRBV6-1,CASSEFPGQGEFGNQPQHF